This entry concerns a single T cell receptor beta chain. Its antigen is unknown. Looked up from germline, CDR1 is SGHRS and CDR2 is YFSETQ. The CDR3 totals 16 residues. The data derive from a study of CXCR3-negative and CXCR3-positive naive CD8 T cells. Regarding the study as a whole: For memory CD8+ cells diversity was much lower, but both naive subsets had comparably high diversity. Compared with CXCR3-negative naive cells, CXCR3-positive naive cells showed more hydrophobic TRB CDR3s. Between one naive subset and the other, surface CD5 was comparable, and TCR strength was inferred from TRB CDR3 properties.

The TRB libraries of cDNA were built by UMI-labeled 5' RACE. TCRdb reprocessed the 5' RACE reads and reports one entry per CDR3 protein, with no DNA. This repertoire comprises around 96,000 distinct CDR3 sequences; its ten largest clones make up around 1.5%. The V gene is TRBV5-1, the J gene TRBJ2-4. The TCR sequence derives from a human donor in good health. Some clones in this sample may be carry-over from other donors' samples. The sample taken for sequencing was naive CXCR3- CD8+ T cells from blood. Subset denoted: CD45RO-CCR7+CD27+CD95- naive CD8+ T cells lacking CXCR3 (TNR3-). The CDR3 here is CASSPFGELAKNIQYF.